The 2 T cell receptor beta chains in this list originate from one sample, sequenced in a study of neurological immune-mediated disorders. Noted time point: longitudinal time-point 1 (baseline). MiXCR, run by TCRdb on the 5' RACE reads, gives a single entry per CDR3 protein. Here the sample spans tens of thousands of distinct CDR3 sequences, roughly 15% being singletons. Sequenced input: PBMCs. The receptors come from a female donor with HTLV-1-associated myelopathy (HAM/TSP).

This clonotype has ten or more counts. The V call is TRBV7-9, the J call TRBJ1-1, with D tentatively TRBD1 (6 bases). V was cut by 5 bases and J by 10 bases, with 17 bases left in between. Germline lookup yields CDR1 SEHNR and CDR2 FQNEAQ (reference sequence). This CDR3 has 13 amino acids. The CDR3 sequence: CASSPSSGVAAFF. In DNA form, the CDR3 reads TGTGCCAGCAGCCCTTCTTCAGGGGTGGCAGCTTTCTTT.

There are many counts of this clonotype. The V call is TRBV20-1, the J call TRBJ2-7; D might be TRBD1 or TRBD2, each matching 5 bases. Trimming pared 0 bases from V and 0 bases from J, leaving 12 bases between. The germline V gene encodes CDR1 DFQATT and CDR2 SNEGSKA (reference sequence). CDR3 size: 15 residues. The CDR3 reads CSARDPRGSSYEQYF. CDR3 DNA sequence: TGCAGTGCTAGAGACCCGAGGGGAAGCTCCTACGAGCAGTACTTC.